These 11 T cell receptor beta chains came from one sample sequenced in a study of early T cells in non-severe SARS-CoV-2 infection. TCRdb ran MiXCR on the 5' RACE reads and lists one entry per CDR3 protein. The data show tens of thousands of distinct CDR3 sequences, with about 5% seen just once and 30% held by the top ten. Sequenced input: whole blood. These TCRs come from an adult who was a healthcare worker with PCR-confirmed SARS-CoV-2 infection or an uninfected control (not recorded which).

This clonotype came up many times. V usage is TRBV12-3 or TRBV12-4 and J usage is TRBJ1-6; D call uncertain. The CDR3 has 14 residues. V was trimmed by 5 bases and J by 5 bases, leaving 10 bases between them. CDR3 sequence: CASSKDIDNSPLHF. The CDR3 nucleotides read TGTGCCAGCAGTAAAGACATCGATAATTCACCCCTCCACTTT.

Many counts were recorded for this clonotype. The rearrangement links TRBV28 to TRBJ1-5; 8 nucleotides align to TRBD1. Germline loops: CDR1 MDHEN, CDR2 SYDVKM. With V trimmed by 4 bases and J by 0 bases, 17 bases remained unmatched. The CDR3 extends over 20 amino acids. CDR3 amino acids: CASSSPSPDRAFYSNQPQHF. CDR3 bases: TGTGCCAGCAGTTCACCCTCCCCGGACAGGGCTTTTTATAGCAATCAGCCCCAGCATTTT.

This clonotype was counted between two and nine times. The CDR3 here is CSAITSGYNEQFF. CDR3 bases: TGCAGCGCAATAACTAGCGGTTACAATGAGCAGTTCTTC. This chain uses TRBV29-1 with TRBJ2-1, with 8 bases fitting TRBD2. This CDR3 has 13 residues. With V trimmed by 7 bases and J by 4 bases, 6 bases remained unmatched. Germline CDR1 SQVTM, CDR2 ANQGSEA.

The chain uses TRBV24-1 and TRBJ1-2; D perhaps matches TRBD1 (5 bases). The germline gives CDR1 KGHDR, CDR2 SFDVKD. V lost 4 bases and J lost 4, with 21 bases in between. This CDR3 region has 17 residues. The CDR3 region has the DNA TGTGCCACCAGTGACCTTTTACAGGTCGGCGGCAGCTATGGCTACACCTTC. It encodes CATSDLLQVGGSYGYTF.

Only a few counts were recorded for this clonotype. The J gene is TRBJ2-7, the V gene TRBV11-2; the D call may be TRBD1 or TRBD2 (5 bases each). CDR1 and CDR2 (germline): SGHAT, FQNNGV. There are 17 residues in the CDR3. Trimming pared 0 bases from V and 2 bases from J, leaving 17 bases between. For the CDR3, the DNA is TGTGCCAGCAGCTTAGATTTACGGGGACGGATTACCTACGAGCAGTACTTC. Translation gives CASSLDLRGRITYEQYF.

This clonotype came up many times. CDR3 residues: CASRPAGLVSFEQYF. The CDR3 DNA sequence: TGTGCCAGCAGGCCAGCGGGACTAGTTTCATTCGAGCAGTACTTC. This chain connects TRBV28 to TRBJ2-7; TRBD2 matches 8 bases. The V segment lost 6 bases and the J segment 6 bases; nucleotides outside the gene matches: 13. Germline V CDR1 and CDR2: MDHEN, SYDVKM. This CDR3 comprises 15 residues.

The rearrangement uses TRBV20-1 and TRBJ2-4; D might be TRBD2 (6 bases). CDR1 is DFQATT and CDR2 is SNEGSKA in the germline V gene (reference sequence). This CDR3 is 13 amino acids long. The ends were cut back, 0 bases at V and 7 bases at J, with 10 bases in the middle. The CDR3 region is CSARDVGRNIQYF. CDR3 DNA sequence: TGCAGTGCTAGAGATGTGGGGAGGAACATTCAGTACTTC.

This clonotype was seen ten or more times. Mismatch with germline at one junction end may stem from a read error. This chain's CDR3 is CASSLGQGPSYEQYF. The CDR3 DNA reads as TGTGCTAGCAGCTTAGGACAGGGCCCTTCCTACGAGCAGTACTTC. This chain uses TRBV7-7 with TRBJ2-7, with 8 bases fitting TRBD1. The CDR3 consists of 15 residues. Germline V gene lookup returns CDR1 SSHAT and CDR2 FNYEAQ (reference sequence).

This clonotype was seen many times. The chain carries TRBV18 and TRBJ2-5; the D is unclear. CDR3 size: 16 residues. Germline V gene data show CDR1 as KGHSH and CDR2 as LQKENI. Trimming took off 0 bases at V and 3 bases at J, with 14 bases between the two ends. The chain's CDR3 is CASSPPWVHKKETQYF. The CDR3 nucleotides read TGTGCCAGCTCACCACCGTGGGTCCACAAAAAAGAGACCCAGTACTTC.

The chain combines TRBV6-6 with TRBJ1-3; no reliable D call. The V gene lost 7 bases and the J gene lost 8 bases, with 15 bases spanning the gap. CDR1 is MNHNY and CDR2 is SVGAGI in the germline V gene (reference sequence). There are 13 residues in the CDR3. CDR3 nucleotide sequence: TGTGCCAGCACCAGTAGGCAGGAATACACCATATATTTT. Translated, it gives CASTSRQEYTIYF.

This clonotype was recorded many times. This chain joins TRBV7-8 and TRBJ1-4; D perhaps matches TRBD1 (6 bases). The CDR3 covers 14 residues. Germline values: CDR1 SGHVS, CDR2 FQNEAQ. The V end was cut by 0 bases, the J end by 8 bases, with 10 bases between. DNA of the CDR3: TGTGCCAGCAGCTTAGCCCTCGGGGGCGAAAAACTGTTTTTT. This encodes CASSLALGGEKLFF. Looking up the rest from reference TRBV7-8 and TRBJ1-4 gives the full variable domain: GAGVSQSPRYKVAKRGQDVALRCDPISGHVSLFWYQQALGQGPEFLTYFQNEAQLDKSGLPSDRFFAERPEGSVSTLKIQRTQQEDSAVYLCASSLALGGEKLFFGSGTQLSVL.